This T cell receptor (beta chain) was recorded in a study of T-cell reconstitution after alpha-beta-depleted transplantation in children. This clonotype has a count of ten or more. The antigen is unknown. As it was prepared, the TCRbeta library received unique molecular identifiers. TCRdb redid the calling of the PCR reads with MiXCR, one entry per CDR3 protein. The table lists around 490,000 distinct CDR3 sequences, about 10% of them singletons. Study-wide points: Fresh T-cell production supplied most of the T-cell counts and diversity seen one year after transplant. Expanded clones from the graft, numbering several hundred, reportedly supplied alpha-beta T cells about two months after transplant. Recipient T cells and thymic progenitors that survived gave rise to the high TCRbeta diversity observed at day 60 in some patients.

The CDR3 is 12 residues long. The germline V and J ends were trimmed by 6 bases and 8 bases, with 8 bases remaining between them. The V call is TRBV12-3 or TRBV12-4, the J call TRBJ1-6, with unresolved D. The sample was PBMCs, mostly from graft donor cells, taken 180 days after TCRalphabeta/CD19-depleted stem cell transplant. The source of this sequence is a female patient between 2 and 15 years old who had a stem cell transplant for aplastic anemia, so the T cells may come from the graft donor. The DNA for the CDR3 is TGTGCCAGCAGCCGGCAAGATTCACCCCTCCACTTT. Protein sequence: CASSRQDSPLHF.